This T cell receptor (beta chain) derives from a study of Tregs in tolerant kidney transplant recipients. General study findings and limits: Changing PCR primers prevented nucleotide comparison between some patients' samples. Tregs expanded with activated donor B cells seemed most donor-specific.

Unstimulated regulatory T cells (CD4+CD25+CD127-), CD4+CD25- non-regulatory cells, CD4 and CD8 cells were FACS-sorted from thawed PBMCs. Only in-frame clones appear in the TCRdb table, and some are missing; sequencing was by immunoSEQ multiplex PCR. The sample yields 69,000 or so clones, about 88% seen once. This CDR3 is built from 16 residues. Germline CDR1 and CDR2: SNHLY and FYNNEI. V lost 2 bases, J lost 9 bases, and 20 bases lay in between. Turning to this clone: Its target is unknown.

V and J are TRBV2 and TRBJ2-1, with D possibly being TRBD2 (6 bases). The sequence was obtained from a human donor who received a combined kidney and bone marrow transplant. The sequencing used CD4+ T cells from blood, collected before the transplant. In nucleotides, the CDR3 is TGTGCCAGCAGTGAACGAATTCCCGGGACTCACGGTGAGCAGTTCTTC. Encoded protein: CASSERIPGTHGEQFF.